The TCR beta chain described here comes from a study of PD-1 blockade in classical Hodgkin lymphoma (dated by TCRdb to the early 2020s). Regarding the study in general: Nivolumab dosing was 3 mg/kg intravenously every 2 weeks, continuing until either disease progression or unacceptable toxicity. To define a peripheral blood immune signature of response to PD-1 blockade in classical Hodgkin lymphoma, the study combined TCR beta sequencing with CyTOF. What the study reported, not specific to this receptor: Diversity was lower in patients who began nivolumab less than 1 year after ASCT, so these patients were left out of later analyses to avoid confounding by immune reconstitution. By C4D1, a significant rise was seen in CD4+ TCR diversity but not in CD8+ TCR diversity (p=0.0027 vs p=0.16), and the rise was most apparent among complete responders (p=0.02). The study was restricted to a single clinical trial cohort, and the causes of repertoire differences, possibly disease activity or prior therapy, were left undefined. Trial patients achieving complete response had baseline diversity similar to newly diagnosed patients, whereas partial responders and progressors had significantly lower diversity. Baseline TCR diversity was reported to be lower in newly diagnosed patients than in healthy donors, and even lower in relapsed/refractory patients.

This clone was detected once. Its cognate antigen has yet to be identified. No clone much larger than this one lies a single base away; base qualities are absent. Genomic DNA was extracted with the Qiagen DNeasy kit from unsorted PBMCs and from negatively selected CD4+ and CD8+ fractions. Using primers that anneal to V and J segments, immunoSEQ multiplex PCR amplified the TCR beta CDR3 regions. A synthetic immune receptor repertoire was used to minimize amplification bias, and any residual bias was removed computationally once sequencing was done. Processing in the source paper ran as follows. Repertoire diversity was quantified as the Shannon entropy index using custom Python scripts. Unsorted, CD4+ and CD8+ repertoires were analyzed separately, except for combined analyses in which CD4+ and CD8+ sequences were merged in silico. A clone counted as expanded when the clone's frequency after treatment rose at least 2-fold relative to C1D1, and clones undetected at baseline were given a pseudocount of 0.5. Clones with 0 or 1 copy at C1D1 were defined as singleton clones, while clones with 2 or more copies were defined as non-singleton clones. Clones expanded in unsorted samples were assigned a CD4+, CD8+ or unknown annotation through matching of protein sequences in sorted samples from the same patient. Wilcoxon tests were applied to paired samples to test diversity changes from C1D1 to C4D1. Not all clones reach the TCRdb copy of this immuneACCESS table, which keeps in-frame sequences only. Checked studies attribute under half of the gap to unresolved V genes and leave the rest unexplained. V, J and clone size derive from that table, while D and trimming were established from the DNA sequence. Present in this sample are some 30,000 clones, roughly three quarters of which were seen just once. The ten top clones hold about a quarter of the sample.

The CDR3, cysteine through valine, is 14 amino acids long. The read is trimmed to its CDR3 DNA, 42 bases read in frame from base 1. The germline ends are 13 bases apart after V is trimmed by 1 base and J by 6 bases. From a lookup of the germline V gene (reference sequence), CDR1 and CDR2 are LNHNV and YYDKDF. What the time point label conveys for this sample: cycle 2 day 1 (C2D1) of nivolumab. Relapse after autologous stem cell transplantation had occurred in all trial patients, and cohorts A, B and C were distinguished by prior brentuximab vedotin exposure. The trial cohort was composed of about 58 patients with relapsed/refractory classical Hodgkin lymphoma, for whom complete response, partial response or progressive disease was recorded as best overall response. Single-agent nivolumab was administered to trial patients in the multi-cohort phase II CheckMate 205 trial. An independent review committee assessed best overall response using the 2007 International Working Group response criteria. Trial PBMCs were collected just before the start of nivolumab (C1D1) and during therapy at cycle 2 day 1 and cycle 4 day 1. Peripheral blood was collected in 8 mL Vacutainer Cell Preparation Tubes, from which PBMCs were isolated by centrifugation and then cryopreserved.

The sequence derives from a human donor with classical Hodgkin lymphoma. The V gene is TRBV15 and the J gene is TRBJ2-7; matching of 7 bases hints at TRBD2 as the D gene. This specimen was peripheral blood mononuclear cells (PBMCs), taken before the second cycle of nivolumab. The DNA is TGTGCCACCAGCAGAGTGGGGGGGGGCGGCGAGCAGTACGTC. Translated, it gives CATSRVGGGGEQYV.